These 29 T cell receptor beta chains came from one sample sequenced in a study of blood T cells in healthy people across ages. A sample-barcoded 5' primer and a J-beta primer mix were used in a second PCR of roughly 7 to 11 cycles. TCRdb re-analysed the 5' RACE reads in MiXCR, keeping a single row per CDR3 protein. Of around 800,000 distinct CDR3 sequences listed, less than 80% are singletons. What was sequenced was blood. The receptors shown here come from a man aged 30 to 45 in good health.

This rearrangement joins TRBV20-1 to TRBJ2-5; D is uncertain. Gene TRBJ2-7 matches the end of the DNA better, so the J call may be wrong. From germline, CDR1 is DFQATT and CDR2 SNEGSKA (reference sequence). The CDR3 covers 11 residues. The CDR3 reads CSARLEYEQYF. The DNA for the CDR3 is TGCAGTGCTAGGTTGGAATACGAGCAGTACTTC.

V is TRBV10-1 and J is TRBJ1-2; TRBD1 might be the D (5 bases). This CDR3 spans 15 amino acids. The germline V and J ends were trimmed by 7 bases and 6 bases, with 21 bases remaining between them. Germline CDR1 WNHNN, CDR2 SYGVQD (reference sequence). The CDR3 sequence: CASNGPLGGLDGYTF. CDR3 DNA: TGCGCCAGCAACGGGCCTCTCGGGGGACTGGATGGCTACACCTTC.

CDR3 protein: CASGVGDTDTQYF. DNA of the CDR3: TGTGCCAGCGGGGTGGGGGACACAGATACGCAGTATTTT. The gene calls are TRBV12-3 or TRBV12-4 and TRBJ2-3; D tentatively reads TRBD1 or TRBD2 (5 bases each). The V gene lost 8 bases and the J gene lost 2 bases, with 11 bases spanning the gap. This CDR3 region has 13 residues.

This clonotype has a handful of counts. This chain links TRBV7-6 with TRBJ2-5; maybe TRBD2 (5 bases). Trimming removed 1 base at V and 12 bases at J, with 18 bases between. The CDR3 contains 14 residues. The germline gives CDR1 SGHVS, CDR2 FNYEAQ. CDR3 DNA sequence: TGTGCCAGCAGCTTAGAAGCAGGTGGACTCGGGAAGTACTTC. It yields the protein CASSLEAGGLGKYF.

The chain joins TRBV7-9 to TRBJ2-6; 9 nucleotides agree with TRBD1. The V segment lost 1 base and the J segment 0 bases; nucleotides outside the gene matches: 7. This CDR3 has 19 residues. The germline gives CDR1 SEHNR, CDR2 FQNEAQ (reference sequence). CDR3 in amino acids: CASSLVGGTGRSGANVLTF. The CDR3 nucleotides are TGTGCCAGCAGCTTAGTAGGTGGGACAGGGCGCTCTGGGGCCAACGTCCTGACTTTC.

The J gene is TRBJ1-5, the V gene TRBV12-3 or TRBV12-4, with D unclear. V lost 3 bases to trimming and J lost 8 bases, with 11 bases between them. CDR3 size: 13 residues. The DNA for the CDR3 is TGTGCCAGCAGTTTTAGGCACCCGGAGCCCCAGCATTTT. This codes for CASSFRHPEPQHF.

The chain has TRBV29-1 and TRBJ1-2; possibly TRBD1 for D (5 bases). Trimming left V 4 bases short and J 6 bases short, with 12 bases between. The CDR3 has 12 amino acids. The germline CDR1 and CDR2 sequences are SQVTM and ANQGSEA. Here the CDR3 reads CSVGAGLHGYTF. In DNA, the CDR3 is TGCAGCGTTGGGGCAGGGCTTCATGGCTACACCTTC.

This clonotype came up a few times. J is TRBJ2-5 and V is TRBV11-1; D is possibly TRBD2 (6 bases). With 4 bases removed from V and 5 bases from J, the gap between germline ends came to 20 bases. Per the germline V gene, CDR1 is SGHAT and CDR2 is FQDESV (reference sequence). This CDR3 comprises 16 residues. The DNA for the CDR3 is TGTGCCAGCAGCTCTTCCGACGGGGGAATCGGGGAGACCCAGTACTTC. Its translation is CASSSSDGGIGETQYF.

The V call is TRBV28, the J call TRBJ2-5, with D maybe TRBD2 (5 bases). Germline CDR1 is MDHEN and CDR2 is SYDVKM. V dropped 8 bases and J dropped 4 bases, with 17 bases sitting between them. The CDR3 has 14 residues. CDR3 residues: CASAWPGSRETQYF. The CDR3 DNA reads as TGTGCCAGCGCTTGGCCGGGGTCTCGAGAGACCCAGTACTTC.

This sequence joins TRBV12-3 or TRBV12-4 and TRBJ2-4; D is uncertain. The CDR3 is 9 residues long. Trimming pared 4 bases from V and 9 bases from J, leaving 1 base between. In DNA form, the CDR3 reads TGTGCCAGCAGTTCCATTCAGTACTTC. Protein: CASSSIQYF.

The chain combines TRBV30 with TRBJ1-1, with D possibly TRBD1 on 5 matching bases. This CDR3 spans 13 amino acids. V was cut by 1 base and J by 11 bases, with 17 bases left in between. Looked up from germline, CDR1 is GTSNPN and CDR2 is SVGIG (reference sequence). This chain's CDR3 is CAWSGQGAGKAFF. The CDR3 nucleotides are TGTGCCTGGAGTGGGCAGGGAGCAGGGAAGGCTTTCTTT.

The chain uses TRBV27 and TRBJ1-5; TRBD1 matches at 7 bases. Germline-derived CDR1 and CDR2 are MNHEY and SMNVEV (reference sequence). Unmatched junction bases numbered 3, after V lost 0 bases and J lost 7 bases. The CDR3 spans 14 residues. In nucleotides, the CDR3 is TGTGCCAGCAGTTTATCAGGGGGCAGCCAGCCCCAGCATTTT. This sequence encodes CASSLSGGSQPQHF.

The V call is TRBV3-1, the J call TRBJ1-1; D is undetermined. This CDR3 is built from 14 residues. V lost 2 bases to trimming and J lost 1 base, with 8 bases between them. The V gene's germline CDR1 is LGHDT and CDR2 YNNKEL (reference sequence). The CDR3 protein is CASSQLTANTEAFF. CDR3 coding DNA: TGTGCCAGCAGCCAACTAACAGCGAACACTGAAGCTTTCTTT. Complete variable domain (other parts from reference TRBV3-1 and TRBJ1-1): DTAVSQTPKYLVTQMGNDKSIKCEQNLGHDTMYWYKQDSKKFLKIMFSYNNKELIINETVPNRFSPKSPDKAHLNLHINSLELGDSAVYFCASSQLTANTEAFFGQGTRLTVV.

The chain has TRBV10-2 and TRBJ2-5; perhaps TRBD2 as D (6 bases). CDR3 length equals 16 residues. Germline assignment: CDR1 WSHSY and CDR2 SAAADI. V was cut by 3 bases and J by 4 bases, with 18 bases left in between. CDR3 DNA: TGCGCCAGCAGTGAACCGGGACTGATCGTGGGAGAGACCCAGTACTTC. It specifies CASSEPGLIVGETQYF.

The chain carries TRBV5-1 and TRBJ2-7; no clear D. Germline CDR1 SGHRS, CDR2 YFSETQ. With 0 bases removed from V and 3 bases from J, the gap between germline ends came to 10 bases. The CDR3 sequence is 14 residues long. The CDR3 here is CASSLGSEGYEQYF. The CDR3 region has the DNA TGCGCCAGCAGCTTGGGATCGGAAGGCTACGAGCAGTACTTC.

The V gene is TRBV6-6, the J gene TRBJ2-7; 11 bases line up with TRBD1. There are 17 residues in the CDR3. In germline, CDR1 is MNHNY, CDR2 SVGAGI (reference sequence). The V segment lost 3 bases and the J segment 2 bases; nucleotides outside the gene matches: 9. The CDR3 region has the DNA TGTGCCAGCAGTTATCCCGGGACAGGGGGGATCACCTACGAGCAGTACTTC. It translates to CASSYPGTGGITYEQYF.

This clonotype has a handful of counts. This chain connects TRBV20-1 to TRBJ1-4, with 9 nucleotides matching TRBD1. The CDR3 totals 15 residues. The J segment lost 12 bases and the V segment lost 3 bases, leaving 14 bases of the junction unmatched. CDR1 and CDR2 (germline): DFQATT, SNEGSKA (reference sequence). CDR3 nucleotide sequence: TGCAGTGCTAGTCCGGGACAGGGCTCTTCGGCGGAACTGTTTTTT. Translation gives CSASPGQGSSAELFF.

This rearrangement joins TRBV6-6 to TRBJ2-5; 8 bases line up with TRBD1. The DNA end favors TRBJ2-7, so the J call may be wrong. CDR1 and CDR2 (germline): MNHNY, SVGAGI (reference sequence). This CDR3 contains 15 residues. CDR3 residues: CASSYRQGIRYEQYF. Written as DNA, the CDR3 is TGTGCCAGCAGTTACAGACAGGGGATTCGCTACGAGCAGTACTTC.

The genes are TRBV4-2 and TRBJ2-1; D uncertain. Germline V gene sequence: CDR1 LGHNA, CDR2 YNFKEQ. V lost 1 base and J 7 bases, leaving 11 bases between the germline ends. This CDR3 has 14 residues. The DNA of the CDR3 is TGTGCCAGCAGCCAAGTCCCTCAAGGAAATGAGCAGTTCTTC. Translating it yields CASSQVPQGNEQFF.

The chain employs TRBV7-8 and TRBJ2-7; 7 bases agree with TRBD2. This CDR3 contains 16 residues. Trimming at V came to 2 bases and at J to 0 bases, leaving 7 bases not matched to a gene. The germline gives CDR1 SGHVS, CDR2 FQNEAQ. The DNA of the CDR3 is TGTGCCAGCAGCTTAAGGTTGGGAGGGGCCTCCTACGAGCAGTACTTC. Amino acid sequence: CASSLRLGGASYEQYF. Drawing the rest from reference TRBV7-8 and TRBJ2-7, the complete variable domain is GAGVSQSPRYKVAKRGQDVALRCDPISGHVSLFWYQQALGQGPEFLTYFQNEAQLDKSGLPSDRFFAERPEGSVSTLKIQRTQQEDSAVYLCASSLRLGGASYEQYFGPGTRLTVT.

This clonotype was observed a handful of times. The gene calls are TRBV9 and TRBJ2-1; D may be TRBD2 (5 bases). Trimming shortened V by 1 base and J by 0 bases, and 11 bases separated the two germline ends. CDR1 is SGDLS and CDR2 is YYNGEE in the germline V gene. The CDR3 has 16 residues. The CDR3 region is CASSVTDGDSYNEQFF. The CDR3 nucleotides read TGTGCCAGCAGCGTAACGGACGGGGACTCCTACAATGAGCAGTTCTTC.

The gene calls are TRBV10-3 and TRBJ2-3; a weak D match, TRBD2 (7 bases). This CDR3 spans 13 amino acids. V lost 7 bases and J lost 2, with 10 bases in between. From germline, CDR1 is ENHRY and CDR2 SYGVKD. CDR3 protein: CAIKGGYTDTQYF. CDR3 nucleotides: TGTGCCATCAAGGGGGGGTACACAGATACGCAGTATTTT.

CDR3 region: CASSLVVGRSSYEQYF. The CDR3 coding sequence is TGTGCCAGCAGCTTGGTTGTTGGACGGTCCTCCTACGAGCAGTACTTC. The chain combines TRBV7-9 with TRBJ2-7; D gene ambiguous. The V gene lost 3 bases and the J gene lost 0 bases, with 15 bases spanning the gap. Germline V lookup: CDR1 SEHNR, CDR2 FQNEAQ (reference sequence). The CDR3 length is 16 residues. The full variable domain, its missing parts supplied by reference TRBV7-9 and TRBJ2-7, is DTGVSQNPRHKITKRGQNVTFRCDPISEHNRLYWYRQTLGQGPEFLTYFQNEAQLEKSRLLSDRFSAERPKGSFSTLEIQRTEQGDSAMYLCASSLVVGRSSYEQYFGPGTRLTVT.

This clonotype was detected ten times or more. J is TRBJ2-1 and V is TRBV3-1; TRBD2 agrees at 11 bases. V lost 3 bases, J lost 5 bases, and 15 bases stayed unmatched. The CDR3 has 19 residues. The germline V gene has CDR1 LGHDT and CDR2 YNNKEL (reference sequence). The CDR3 spells CASSQSLAGGAGGNNEQFF. Written as DNA, the CDR3 is TGTGCCAGCAGCCAGTCTCTAGCGGGGGGCGCCGGGGGGAACAATGAGCAGTTCTTC.

The genes are TRBV4-3 and TRBJ2-7, with a weak D call TRBD1 (5 bases). V lost 0 bases and J lost 0, with 12 bases in between. The CDR3 runs 16 residues. Germline lookup yields CDR1 LGHNA and CDR2 YSLEER. The CDR3 DNA sequence: TGCGCCAGCAGCCAAGATCTCGTCAGGGCCTCCTACGAGCAGTACTTC. This encodes CASSQDLVRASYEQYF.

The chain employs TRBV9 and TRBJ2-1; D remains unclear. The ends were cut back, 0 bases at V and 3 bases at J, with 16 bases in the middle. The CDR3 is 17 amino acids. The germline CDR1 and CDR2 sequences are SGDLS and YYNGEE. CDR3 DNA sequence: TGTGCCAGCAGCGTAGGGGCTGGCGGTGGGTTCTACAATGAGCAGTTCTTC. Translated: CASSVGAGGGFYNEQFF.

In this sample, this clonotype turned up a few times. This chain joins TRBV7-3 and TRBJ2-1; 8 positions match TRBD2. Per the germline V gene, CDR1 is SGHTA and CDR2 is FQGTGA. Germline trimming cut 2 bases from V and 6 bases from J; bases unmatched to any gene: 12. CDR3 length: 17 residues. The CDR3 DNA reads TGTGCCAGCAGCTTAGTGGCGGGGGGATCCCTCCTCAATGAGCAGTTCTTC. Translated: CASSLVAGGSLLNEQFF.

The chain couples TRBV7-2 to TRBJ2-3; D call uncertain. V gave up 3 bases and J gave up 1 base, with 11 bases separating them. Germline CDR1 SGHTA, CDR2 FQGNSA. The CDR3 contains 15 residues. The CDR3 reads CASSFTYTGTDTQYF. The CDR3 DNA is TGTGCCAGCAGCTTCACTTACACGGGCACAGATACGCAGTATTTT.

This clonotype was seen a few times. CDR3 region: CASSPPPDITDTQYF. As DNA, the CDR3 is TGTGCCAGCAGCCCCCCGCCCGACATCACAGATACGCAGTATTTT. The gene calls are TRBV6-2 or TRBV6-3 and TRBJ2-3; D call uncertain. V was shortened by 6 bases and J by 2 bases, with 15 bases between the two germline ends. In germline, CDR1 is MNHEY, CDR2 SVGEGT. This CDR3 region has 15 residues.